The following is a T cell receptor (beta chain) sequence with its context. The repertoire was sequenced with immunoSEQ multiplex PCR; TCRdb's copy has only in-frame clones and lacks some. The data hold 200,000 to 250,000 clones, with less than 85% observed a single time. The sample belongs to a study of blood T cell repertoires in COVID-19. CDR1 and CDR2 (germline): SNHLY, FYNNEI. The CDR3 is made up of 14 amino acids. J gave up 4 bases and V 7 bases, and 7 bases lay outside the gene matches. Specimen: PBMCs or T cells enriched from blood (not recorded which). The rearrangement joins TRBV2 to TRBJ2-5, with 9 bases identical to TRBD1. The receptor comes from a man between 60 and 70 years old who had recovered from COVID-19. CDR3: CASNTGTGLETQYF. In nucleotides, the CDR3 is TGTGCCAGCAATACCGGGACAGGGTTAGAGACCCAGTACTTC.